These 20 T cell receptor beta chains were all obtained from the same sample, sequenced in a study of cytomegalovirus exposure and HLA in healthy donors (dated by TCRdb to about 2017). Receptor libraries were prepared by the immunoSEQ multiplex PCR assay. For the multiplex PCR, a mixture combining 60 forward primers for TCR Vbeta segments and 13 reverse primers for TCR Jbeta segments was used. In TCRdb, the immuneACCESS table is reduced to in-frame sequences with V and J assigned. These tables do not hold every clone; where another copy was compared, an unresolved V gene accounts for under half, and the others remain unexplained. The sample table contains under 150,000 clones; only one count was recorded for roughly three quarters of them. Jointly, the top ten make up over 0.8% of the sample. The sample taken for sequencing was PBMCs. These TCRs come from an older woman in good health and CMV-seronegative.

The chain couples TRBV10-3 to TRBJ2-1; 7 bases align to TRBD2. CDR1 ENHRY and CDR2 SYGVKD come from the germline V gene. CDR3 length: 16 amino acids. After removal of 6 bases from V and 1 base from J, the junction contained 9 bases not matched to a gene. The CDR3, as DNA: TGTGCCATCAGCCCTAGCGGAGGGGAATCCTACAATGAGCAGTTCTTC. Its protein product is CAISPSGGESYNEQFF.

V usage is TRBV7-7 and J usage is TRBJ1-3, with a possible D match to TRBD1 (5 bases). Trimming removed 4 bases at V and 0 bases at J, with 10 bases between. There are 15 residues in the CDR3. Germline CDR1 is SSHAT and CDR2 is FNYEAQ (reference sequence). The DNA of the CDR3 is TGTGCCAGCAGCTCCGGGGGGGGCTCTGGAAACACCATATATTTT. It specifies CASSSGGGSGNTIYF.

This clone showed up just once. The V and J genes are TRBV15 and TRBJ2-2; maybe TRBD2 (6 bases). V lost 0 bases and J 5 bases, leaving 13 bases between the germline ends. Germline V gene sequence: CDR1 LNHNV, CDR2 YYDKDF (reference sequence). The CDR3 totals 16 residues. This chain's CDR3 is CATSRDTREVTGELFF. CDR3 DNA sequence: TGTGCCACCAGCAGAGATACCAGGGAGGTTACCGGGGAGCTGTTTTTT.

This clone was picked up one time. The rearrangement uses TRBV6-8 and TRBJ2-1; D gene ambiguous. There are 14 residues in the CDR3. The germline V gene encodes CDR1 MNHGY and CDR2 SAAAGT. V gave up 5 bases and J gave up 6 bases, with 14 bases separating them. Written as DNA, the CDR3 is TGTGCCAGCAGTCCAAGAGAGAAACGCAATGAGCAGTTCTTC. Amino acid sequence: CASSPREKRNEQFF.

The gene calls are TRBV5-6 and TRBJ1-1, with TRBD1 matching 8 bases. CDR3 size: 14 residues. Germline values: CDR1 SGHDT, CDR2 YYEEEE. Losses at the gene ends were 4 bases for V and 1 base for J; bases not matched to a gene: 3. DNA for the CDR3: TGTGCCAGCAGCCCGGACAGGGCGAACACTGAAGCTTTCTTT. Protein product: CASSPDRANTEAFF.

The CDR3 spells CASSFRQGTGELFF. The CDR3 coding sequence is TGTGCCAGCAGCTTCCGACAGGGGACCGGGGAGCTGTTTTTT. The rearrangement joins TRBV7-6 to TRBJ2-2, with 8 bases identical to TRBD1. Trimming cost V 3 bases and J 5 bases; bases outside gene matches: 2. Germline CDR1 SGHVS, CDR2 FNYEAQ. The CDR3 has 14 residues.

V and J are TRBV7-3 and TRBJ2-5; perhaps TRBD2 as D (7 bases). Germline loops: CDR1 SGHTA, CDR2 FQGTGA. With 2 bases removed from V and 0 bases from J, the gap between germline ends came to 16 bases. The CDR3 length is 17 residues. The CDR3 sequence is CASSLGRGAGDQETQYF. The CDR3 nucleotides are TGTGCCAGCAGCTTAGGCCGGGGGGCGGGGGACCAAGAGACCCAGTACTTC.

The chain combines TRBV28 with TRBJ2-7, with 11 positions matching TRBD1. The germline gives CDR1 MDHEN, CDR2 SYDVKM. Trimming took 1 base from V and 3 from J; bases not matched to a gene: 5. This CDR3 is 16 amino acids long. The CDR3 here is CASSLFGQGAVYEQYF. In DNA, the CDR3 is TGTGCCAGCAGTTTATTCGGACAGGGGGCTGTCTACGAGCAGTACTTC. Variable domain in full (rest from reference TRBV28 and TRBJ2-7): DVKVTQSSRYLVKRTGEKVFLECVQDMDHENMFWYRQDPGLGLRLIYFSYDVKMKEKGDIPEGYSVSREKKERFSLILESASTNQTSMYLCASSLFGQGAVYEQYFGPGTRLTVT.

This chain connects TRBV9 to TRBJ2-7, with TRBD2 as a possible D gene (6 bases). Looked up from germline, CDR1 is SGDLS and CDR2 is YYNGEE. The V end lost 0 bases, the J end lost 8 bases, and 18 bases lay between the germline ends. The CDR3 covers 15 residues. CDR3: CASSVGFREQGKQYF. The CDR3 bases are TGTGCCAGCAGCGTAGGTTTTCGGGAGCAGGGCAAGCAGTACTTC. The variable domain in full, with the rest retrieved from reference TRBV9 and TRBJ2-7, is DSGVTQTPKHLITATGQRVTLRCSPRSGDLSVYWYQQSLDQGLQFLIQYYNGEERAKGNILERFSAQQFPDLHSELNLSSLELGDSALYFCASSVGFREQGKQYFGPGTRLTVT.

This clone was recorded a few times. The chain is built from TRBV6-4 and TRBJ2-3, with unresolved D. The germline V gene has CDR1 MRHNA and CDR2 SNTAGT. The germline V and J ends were trimmed by 1 base and 6 bases, with 8 bases remaining between them. The CDR3 length is 13 residues. DNA of the CDR3: TGTGCCAGCAGTGACTTCCCTTCGGATACGCAGTATTTT. It encodes CASSDFPSDTQYF.

The chain couples TRBV5-8 to TRBJ2-7; D may be TRBD2 (5 bases). V lost 4 bases and J 7 bases, leaving 24 bases between the germline ends. In germline, CDR1 is SGHTS, CDR2 YDEGEE. The CDR3 runs to 16 residues. The CDR3 nucleotides read TGTGCCAGCAGCCCCCGCCAGGAGACTACCTCCGGGGAGCAGTACTTC. Its translation is CASSPRQETTSGEQYF.

The chain joins TRBV27 to TRBJ1-1; 9 bases align to TRBD1. Per the germline V gene, CDR1 is MNHEY and CDR2 is SMNVEV (reference sequence). The ends lost 7 bases at V and 1 base at J; junction bases unmatched: 10. This CDR3 is 16 amino acids long. The CDR3 DNA follows: TGTGCCAGCACCCCACTTGGGACAGGGAGGAACACTGAAGCTTTCTTT. It encodes CASTPLGTGRNTEAFF.

The V gene is TRBV28, the J gene TRBJ1-4; no definite D call. This CDR3 spans 17 amino acids. Germline V gene data show CDR1 as MDHEN and CDR2 as SYDVKM. V was cut by 2 bases and J by 7 bases, with 20 bases left in between. The CDR3 DNA reads as TGTGCCAGCAGTTTAGCCGGATTTCACCTCCGAGGTGAAAAACTGTTTTTT. Protein: CASSLAGFHLRGEKLFF.

The chain carries TRBV4-2 and TRBJ1-5; D not certain. The CDR3 runs to 14 residues. Looked up from germline, CDR1 is LGHNA and CDR2 is YNFKEQ. V lost 1 base, J lost 4 bases, and 8 bases lay in between. The CDR3 DNA sequence: TGTGCCAGCAGCCAAGGCGGTTGGAATCAGCCCCAGCATTTT. Protein: CASSQGGWNQPQHF.

V is TRBV27 and J is TRBJ2-2, with D hard to call. Looked up from germline, CDR1 is MNHEY and CDR2 is SMNVEV (reference sequence). V lost 4 bases, J lost 1 base, and 4 bases lay in between. The CDR3 loop spans 13 amino acids. The CDR3 DNA is TGTGCCAGCAGTTCAGTGAACACCGGGGAGCTGTTTTTT. It codes for CASSSVNTGELFF.

This sequence joins TRBV7-9 and TRBJ1-2; 8 positions agree with TRBD1. The CDR3 extends over 13 amino acids. V was clipped by 5 bases and J by 8 bases; unmatched bases: 7. Germline V CDR1 and CDR2: SEHNR, FQNEAQ (reference sequence). The CDR3 reads CASSRTGPAGYTF. In nucleotides, the CDR3 is TGTGCCAGCAGCCGGACAGGGCCGGCGGGCTACACCTTC.

This clone was found a few times. V and J are TRBV9 and TRBJ1-1, with TRBD1 matching over 7 bases. Per germline, CDR1 SGDLS and CDR2 YYNGEE. Trimming removed 4 bases from V and 6 bases from J; junction bases left unmatched: 18. This CDR3 region has 17 residues. The CDR3 bases are TGTGCCAGCAGCCAACGTAGGGAGACAGGGAAAACCCCTGAAGCTTTCTTT. Translated, it gives CASSQRRETGKTPEAFF.

The V and J genes are TRBV4-1 and TRBJ2-7, with a weak D call TRBD2 (6 bases). The CDR3 is 18 amino acids. CDR1 and CDR2 from the germline V gene are MGHRA and YSYEKL. Trimming took off 0 bases at V and 1 base at J, with 19 bases between the two ends. CDR3: CASSQDPGLVAGSYEQYF. The CDR3 bases are TGCGCCAGCAGCCAAGATCCAGGTTTGGTTGCGGGGTCCTACGAGCAGTACTTC.

The chain has TRBV29-1 and TRBJ1-4; the match to TRBD1 covers 7 bases. The CDR3 sequence is 14 residues long. CDR1 and CDR2 (germline): SQVTM, ANQGSEA. The junction had 13 bases not matched to a gene; V was cut back by 7 bases and J by 8 bases. The CDR3 protein is CSAGQKGGGEKLFF. The CDR3 bases are TGCAGCGCGGGACAGAAGGGGGGTGGGGAAAAACTGTTTTTT.

CDR3 region: CATSSQDRGHGYTF. In nucleotides, the CDR3 is TGTGCCACCAGCAGCCAGGACAGGGGGCATGGCTACACCTTC. The chain uses TRBV15 and TRBJ1-2; 11 nucleotides line up with TRBD1. CDR3 size: 14 residues. The trim removed 3 bases at V and 6 bases at J, leaving 3 bases unmatched. Germline loops: CDR1 LNHNV, CDR2 YYDKDF (reference sequence).